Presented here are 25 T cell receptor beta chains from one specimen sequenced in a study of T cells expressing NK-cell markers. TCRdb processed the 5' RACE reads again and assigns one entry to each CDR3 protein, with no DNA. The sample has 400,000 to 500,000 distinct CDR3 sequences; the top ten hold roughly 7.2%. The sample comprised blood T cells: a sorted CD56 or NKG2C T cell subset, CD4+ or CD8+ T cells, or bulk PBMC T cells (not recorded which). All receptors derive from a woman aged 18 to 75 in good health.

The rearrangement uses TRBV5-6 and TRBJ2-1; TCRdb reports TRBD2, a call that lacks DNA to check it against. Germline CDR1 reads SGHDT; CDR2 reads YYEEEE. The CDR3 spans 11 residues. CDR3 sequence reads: CASGVYNEQFF.

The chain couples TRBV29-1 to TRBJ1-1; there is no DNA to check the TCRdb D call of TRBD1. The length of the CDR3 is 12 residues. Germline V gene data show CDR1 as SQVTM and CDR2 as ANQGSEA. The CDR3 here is CSVIGRTTEAFF.

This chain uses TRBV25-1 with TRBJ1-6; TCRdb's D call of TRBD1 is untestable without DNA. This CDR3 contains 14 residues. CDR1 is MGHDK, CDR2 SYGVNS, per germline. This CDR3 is CASGGSPRGSPLHF.

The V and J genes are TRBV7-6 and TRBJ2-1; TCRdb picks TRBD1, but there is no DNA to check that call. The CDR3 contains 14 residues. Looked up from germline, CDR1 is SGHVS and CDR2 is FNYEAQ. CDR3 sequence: CASSSGAPYNEQFF. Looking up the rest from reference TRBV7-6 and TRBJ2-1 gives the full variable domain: GAGVSQSPRYKVTKRGQDVALRCDPISGHVSLYWYRQALGQGPEFLTYFNYEAQQDKSGLPNDRFSAERPEGSISTLTIQRTEQRDSAMYRCASSSGAPYNEQFFGPGTRLTVL.

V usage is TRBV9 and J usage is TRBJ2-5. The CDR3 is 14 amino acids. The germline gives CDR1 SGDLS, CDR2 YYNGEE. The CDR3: CASSVAPSAETQYF. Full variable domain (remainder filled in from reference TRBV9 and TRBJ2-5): DSGVTQTPKHLITATGQRVTLRCSPRSGDLSVYWYQQSLDQGLQFLIQYYNGEERAKGNILERFSAQQFPDLHSELNLSSLELGDSALYFCASSVAPSAETQYFGPGTRLLVL.

The CDR3: CASSLSLAGGTGELFF. The chain joins TRBV28 to TRBJ2-2; checking the TCRdb D call of TRBD2 is not possible without DNA. CDR1 is MDHEN, CDR2 SYDVKM, per germline. This CDR3 has 16 residues.

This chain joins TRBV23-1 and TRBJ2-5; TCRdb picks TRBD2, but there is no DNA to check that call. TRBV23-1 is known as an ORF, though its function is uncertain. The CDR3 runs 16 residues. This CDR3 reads CASSHHSGGAQETQYF.

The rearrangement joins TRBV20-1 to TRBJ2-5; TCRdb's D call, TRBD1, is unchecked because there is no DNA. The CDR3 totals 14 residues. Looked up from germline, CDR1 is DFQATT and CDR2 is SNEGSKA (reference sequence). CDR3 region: CSAPHLRGGETQYF.

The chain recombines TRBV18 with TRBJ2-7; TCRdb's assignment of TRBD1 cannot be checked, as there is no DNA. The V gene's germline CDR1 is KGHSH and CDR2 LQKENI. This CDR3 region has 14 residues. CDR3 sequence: CASSPLEGAYEQYF.

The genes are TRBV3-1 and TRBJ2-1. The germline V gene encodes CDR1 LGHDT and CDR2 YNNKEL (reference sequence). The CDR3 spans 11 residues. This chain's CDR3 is CASSHRDEQFF.

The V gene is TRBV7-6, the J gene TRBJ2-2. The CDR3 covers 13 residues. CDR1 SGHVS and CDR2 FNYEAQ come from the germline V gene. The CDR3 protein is CASSKAVTGELFF.

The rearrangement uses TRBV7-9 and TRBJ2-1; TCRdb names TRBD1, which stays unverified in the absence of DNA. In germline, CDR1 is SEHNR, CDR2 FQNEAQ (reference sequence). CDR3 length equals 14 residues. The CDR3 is CASSPAGNHNEQFF.

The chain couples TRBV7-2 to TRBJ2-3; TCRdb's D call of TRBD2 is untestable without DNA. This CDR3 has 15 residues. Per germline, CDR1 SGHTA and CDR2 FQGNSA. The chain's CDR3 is CASRSLAGRTDTQYF.

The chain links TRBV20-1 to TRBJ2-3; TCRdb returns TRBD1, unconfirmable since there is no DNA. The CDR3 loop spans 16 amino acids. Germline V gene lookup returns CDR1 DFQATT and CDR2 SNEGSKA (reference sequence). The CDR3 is CSARDSSARRGDTQYF.

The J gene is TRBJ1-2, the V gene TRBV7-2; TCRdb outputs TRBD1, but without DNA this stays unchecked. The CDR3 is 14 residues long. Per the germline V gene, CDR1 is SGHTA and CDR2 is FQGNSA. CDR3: CASSFSQGERGYTF.

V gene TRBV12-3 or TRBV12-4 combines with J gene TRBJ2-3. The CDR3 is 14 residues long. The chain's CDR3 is CASSLRTNTDTQYF.

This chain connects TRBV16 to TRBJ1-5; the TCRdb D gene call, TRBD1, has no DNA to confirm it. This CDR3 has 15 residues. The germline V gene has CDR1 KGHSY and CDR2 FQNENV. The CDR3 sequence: CASSHHRVSNQPQHF.

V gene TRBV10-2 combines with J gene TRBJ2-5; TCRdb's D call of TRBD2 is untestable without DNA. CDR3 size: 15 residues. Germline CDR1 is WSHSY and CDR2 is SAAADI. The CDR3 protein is CASSESGPYQETQYF.

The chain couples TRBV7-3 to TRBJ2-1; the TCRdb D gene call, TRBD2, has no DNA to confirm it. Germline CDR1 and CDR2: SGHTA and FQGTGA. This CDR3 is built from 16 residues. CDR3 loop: CASSSGASGRGSEQFF. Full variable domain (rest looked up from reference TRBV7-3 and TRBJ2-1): GAGVSQTPSNKVTEKGKYVELRCDPISGHTALYWYRQSLGQGPEFLIYFQGTGAADDSGLPNDRFFAVRPEGSVSTLKIQRTERGDSAVYLCASSSGASGRGSEQFFGPGTRLTVL.

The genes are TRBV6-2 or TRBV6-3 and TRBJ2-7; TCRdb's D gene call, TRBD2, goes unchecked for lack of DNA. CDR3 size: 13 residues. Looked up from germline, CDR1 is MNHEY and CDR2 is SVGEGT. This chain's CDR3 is CASSRAGAYEQYF.

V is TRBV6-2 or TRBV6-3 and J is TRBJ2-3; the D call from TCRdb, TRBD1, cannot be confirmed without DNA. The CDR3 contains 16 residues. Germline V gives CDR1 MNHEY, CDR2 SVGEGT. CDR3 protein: CASSYPGQGWTDTQYF.

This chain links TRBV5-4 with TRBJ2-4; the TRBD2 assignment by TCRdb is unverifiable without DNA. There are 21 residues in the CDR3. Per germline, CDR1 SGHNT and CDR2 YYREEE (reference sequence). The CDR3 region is CASSSTPDPNGALGAKNIQYF.

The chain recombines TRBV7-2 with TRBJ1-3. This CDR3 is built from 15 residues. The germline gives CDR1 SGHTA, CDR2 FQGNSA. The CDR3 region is CASSRSTPSGNTIYF. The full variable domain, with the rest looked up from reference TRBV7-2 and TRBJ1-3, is GAGVSQSPSNKVTEKGKDVELRCDPISGHTALYWYRQSLGQGLEFLIYFQGNSAPDKSGLPSDRFSAERTGGSVSTLTIQRTQQEDSAVYLCASSRSTPSGNTIYFGEGSWLTVV.

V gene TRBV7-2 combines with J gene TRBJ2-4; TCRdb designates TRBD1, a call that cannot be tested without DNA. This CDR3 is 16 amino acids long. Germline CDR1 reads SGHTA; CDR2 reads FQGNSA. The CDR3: CASSAGPKGSKNIQYF.

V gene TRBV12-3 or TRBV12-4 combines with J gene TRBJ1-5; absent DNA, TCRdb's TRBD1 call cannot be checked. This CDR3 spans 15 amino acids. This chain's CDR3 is CASSLYDRNNQPQHF.